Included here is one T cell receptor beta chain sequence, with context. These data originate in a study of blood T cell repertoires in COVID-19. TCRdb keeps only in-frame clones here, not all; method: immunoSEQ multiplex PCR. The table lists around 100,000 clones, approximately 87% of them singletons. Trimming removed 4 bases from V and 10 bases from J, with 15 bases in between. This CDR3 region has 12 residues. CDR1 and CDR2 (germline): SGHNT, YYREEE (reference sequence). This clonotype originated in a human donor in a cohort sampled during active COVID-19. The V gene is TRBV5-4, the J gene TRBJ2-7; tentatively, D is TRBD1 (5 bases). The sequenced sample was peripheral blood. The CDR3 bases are TGTGCCAGCAGCATCGACCAGGGCCGACAGTACTTC. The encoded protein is CASSIDQGRQYF.